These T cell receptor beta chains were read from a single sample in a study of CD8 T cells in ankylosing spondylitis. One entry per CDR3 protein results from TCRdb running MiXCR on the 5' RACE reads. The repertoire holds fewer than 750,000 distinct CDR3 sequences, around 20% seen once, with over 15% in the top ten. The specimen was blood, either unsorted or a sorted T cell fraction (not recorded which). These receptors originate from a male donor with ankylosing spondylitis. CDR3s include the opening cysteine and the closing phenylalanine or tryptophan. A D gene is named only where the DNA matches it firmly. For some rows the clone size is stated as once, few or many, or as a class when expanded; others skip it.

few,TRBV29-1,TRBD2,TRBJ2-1,TGCAGCGTTGGGCTAGCGGAGATACCCAATGAGCAGTTCTTC,CSVGLAEIPNEQFF
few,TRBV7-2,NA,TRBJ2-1,TGTGCCAGCAGCTTAGGGCCCCCGGAATACAATGAGCAGTTCTTC,CASSLGPPEYNEQFF
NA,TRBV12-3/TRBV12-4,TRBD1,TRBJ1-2,TGTGCCAGCAGTCGACAGGGTTTTGGCTACACCTTC,CASSRQGFGYTF
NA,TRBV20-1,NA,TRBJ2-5,TGCAGTGCTTCGCGGACAGCCAAAGAGACCCAGTACTTC,CSASRTAKETQYF
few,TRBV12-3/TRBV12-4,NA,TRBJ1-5,TGTGCCAGCAGTTTAAGTAGTGGGCAGGGGCCTTATCAGCCCCAGCATTTT,CASSLSSGQGPYQPQHF
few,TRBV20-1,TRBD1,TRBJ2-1,TGCAGTGCCACAACAGGGGGCGCAGGGATCTTC,CSATTGGAGIF
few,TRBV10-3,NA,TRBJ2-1,TGTGCCATCAGAGATCACTGGGAGCAGTTCTTC,CAIRDHWEQFF
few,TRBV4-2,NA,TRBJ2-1,TGTGCCAGCAGCCAAGACGGGGGCGAGTACAATGAGCAGTTCTTC,CASSQDGGEYNEQFF
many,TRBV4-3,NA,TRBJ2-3,TGCGCCAGCAGCCAAGTGGCGGGCTTTAGCACAGATACGCAGTATTTT,CASSQVAGFSTDTQYF
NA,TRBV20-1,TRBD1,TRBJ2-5,TGCAGTGCTAGAGCTGAGGGGGCCATAGAGACCCAGTACTTC,CSARAEGAIETQYF
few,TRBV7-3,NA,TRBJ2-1,TGTGCCAGCAGCTCGGCTGGAGGGACTCTCGTCGGTGAGCAGTTCTTC,CASSSAGGTLVGEQFF
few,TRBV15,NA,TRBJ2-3,TGTGCCACCGGAACTAGCACAGATACGCAGTATTTT,CATGTSTDTQYF
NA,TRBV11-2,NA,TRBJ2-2,TGTGCCAGCAGCTTAGGAGGAGAATTCGCCGGGGAGCTGTTTTTT,CASSLGGEFAGELFF
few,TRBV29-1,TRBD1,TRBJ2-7,TGCAGCGCCCTAGGACAGGGGAGGTACGAGCAGTACTTC,CSALGQGRYEQYF
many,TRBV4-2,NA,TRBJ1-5,TGTGCCAGCAGCCAAGAGTTGTTGGGGCAGCCCCAGCATTTT,CASSQELLGQPQHF
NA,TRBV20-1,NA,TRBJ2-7,TGCAGTGCTAGAGATCACGGGAGAGGGTACGAGCAGTACTTC,CSARDHGRGYEQYF
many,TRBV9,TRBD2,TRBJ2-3,TGTGCCAGCAGCGTAGACCCCCCGGGACTAGCTCAAGATACGCAGTATTTT,CASSVDPPGLAQDTQYF
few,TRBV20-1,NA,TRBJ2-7,TGCAGTGCCCCCGAAAGGGCGTACGAGCAGTACTTC,CSAPERAYEQYF
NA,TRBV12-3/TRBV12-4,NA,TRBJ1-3,TGTGCCAGCAGTTTAATAGGAGGGGGTAAGCAGTACTCTGGAAACACCATATATTTT,CASSLIGGGKQYSGNTIYF
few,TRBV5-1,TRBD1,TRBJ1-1,TGCGCCAGCAGTCGGGACAGACACGCTATGAACACTGAAGCTTTCTTT,CASSRDRHAMNTEAFF
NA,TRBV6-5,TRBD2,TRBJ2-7,TGTGCCAGCAGTTCGGGGGGGTGGGGGCCCTACGAGCAGTACTTC,CASSSGGWGPYEQYF
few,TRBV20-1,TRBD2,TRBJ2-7,TGCAGTGCTAGAAAGGGGACTAACCTCTACGAGCAGTACTTC,CSARKGTNLYEQYF
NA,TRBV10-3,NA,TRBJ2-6,TGTGCCATCAGCGAAGACAGGACCTCTGGGGCCAACGTCCTGACTTTC,CAISEDRTSGANVLTF
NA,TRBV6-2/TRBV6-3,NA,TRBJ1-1,TGTGCCAGCAGTGACTACAGCGCCGGGGACACTGAAGCTTTCTTT,CASSDYSAGDTEAFF
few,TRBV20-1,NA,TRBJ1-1,TGCAGTACCCGGCGTACGGGGGGCAGGGACACTGAAGCTTTCTTT,CSTRRTGGRDTEAFF
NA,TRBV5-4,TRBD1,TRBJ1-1,TGTGCCAGCAGCTGGGGACAGGGGGCGACTGAAGCTTTCTTT,CASSWGQGATEAFF